This section outlines one TCR beta chain sequence together with its context. MiXCR, applied by TCRdb to the 5' RACE reads, yields one record per CDR3 protein. The sample shows tens of thousands of distinct CDR3 sequences, about an eighth of them seen only once. This entry belongs to a study of T cells after yellow fever vaccination. Notes on the study in general: Secondary responses were weaker yet peaked faster, day 5 versus 15. Only a minor proportion of clonotypes was detected across both CD4 and CD8 compartments. Post-booster repertoires contained most primary-vaccination clones again (around 96% CD4, approximately 86% CD8).

Unmatched junction bases numbered 19, after V lost 4 bases and J lost 0 bases. The CDR3 covers 20 residues. Per germline, CDR1 SGDLS and CDR2 YYNGEE. This TCR was recovered from a man between 18 and 35 years old who received the YFV17D yellow fever vaccine. V and J are TRBV9 and TRBJ2-5, with TRBD2 identical over 9 bases. The sample was CD8+ T cells not binding an NS4B(214-222) dextramer, sorted from PBMCs, taken roughly 23 days after the first yellow fever vaccination. The CDR3 DNA follows: TGTGCCAGCAGCCCACGATCCCTAGGGGTAGCGGGGGAGCACCAAGAGACCCAGTACTTC. Translation: CASSPRSLGVAGEHQETQYF.